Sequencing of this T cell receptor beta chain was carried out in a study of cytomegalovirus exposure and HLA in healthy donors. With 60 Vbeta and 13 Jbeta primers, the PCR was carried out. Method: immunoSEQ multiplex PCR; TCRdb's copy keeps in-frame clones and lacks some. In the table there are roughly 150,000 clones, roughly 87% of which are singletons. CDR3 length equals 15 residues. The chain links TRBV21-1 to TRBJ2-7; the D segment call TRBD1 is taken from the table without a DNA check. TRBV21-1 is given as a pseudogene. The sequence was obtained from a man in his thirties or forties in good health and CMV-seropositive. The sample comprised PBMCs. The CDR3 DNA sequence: TGTGCCAGATCCCAAACCGGGACAGGGTTGGAAGAGCAGTACTTC. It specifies CARSQTGTGLEEQYF.